A single T cell receptor (beta chain) is shown here with its context. What it binds is unknown. Assay: immunoSEQ multiplex PCR; the TCRdb copy retains only in-frame clones and omits some. The profile shows some 170,000 clones, roughly nine tenths of them singletons. CDR1 is LGHDT and CDR2 is YNNKEL in the germline V gene (reference sequence). V was clipped by 4 bases and J by 6 bases; unmatched bases: 9. The CDR3 extends over 17 amino acids. This sample is drawn from a study of T cell responses to AZD1222 COVID-19 vaccine. Study-level findings and limits: Among the donors, most were white British and more were female, and clonal diversity was possibly underestimated.

Source: peripheral blood, taken 28 days after the second AZD1222 dose. The J gene is TRBJ2-2, the V gene TRBV3-1 (or the pseudogene TRBV3-2); TRBD1 aligns across 12 bases. The sequence derives from an adult who received the AZD1222 COVID-19 vaccine. CDR3 nucleotide sequence: TGTGCCAGCAGCCTTGGGACAGGGGGCGCGTTATCCGGGGAGCTGTTTTTT. It yields the protein CASSLGTGGALSGELFF.